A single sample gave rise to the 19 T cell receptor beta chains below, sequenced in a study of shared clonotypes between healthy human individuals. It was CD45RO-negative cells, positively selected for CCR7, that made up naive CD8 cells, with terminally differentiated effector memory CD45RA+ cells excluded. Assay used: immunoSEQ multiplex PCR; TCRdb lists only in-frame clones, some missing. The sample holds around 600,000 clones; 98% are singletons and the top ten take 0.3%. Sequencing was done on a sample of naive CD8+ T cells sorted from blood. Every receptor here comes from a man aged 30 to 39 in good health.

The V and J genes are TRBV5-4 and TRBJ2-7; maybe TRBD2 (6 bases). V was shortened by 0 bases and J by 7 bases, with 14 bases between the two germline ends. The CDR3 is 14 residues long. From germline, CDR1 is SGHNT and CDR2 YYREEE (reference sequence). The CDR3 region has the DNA TGTGCCAGCAGCTTGGGACTGGCCGCGGGGGAGCAGTACTTC. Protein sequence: CASSLGLAAGEQYF.

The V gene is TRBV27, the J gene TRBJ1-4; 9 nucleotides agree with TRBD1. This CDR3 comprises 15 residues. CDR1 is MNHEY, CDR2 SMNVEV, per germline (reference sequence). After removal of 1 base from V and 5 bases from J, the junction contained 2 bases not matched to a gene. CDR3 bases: TGTGCCAGCAGTTTATTGGGGACAGGGAATGAAAAACTGTTTTTT. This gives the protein CASSLLGTGNEKLFF.

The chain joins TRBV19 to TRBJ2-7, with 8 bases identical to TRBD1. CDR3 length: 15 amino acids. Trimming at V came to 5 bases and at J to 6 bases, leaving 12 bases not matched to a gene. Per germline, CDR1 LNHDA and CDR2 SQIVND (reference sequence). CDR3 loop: CASSVPRQGWVEQYF. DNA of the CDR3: TGTGCCAGTAGTGTCCCCAGACAGGGGTGGGTCGAGCAGTACTTC.

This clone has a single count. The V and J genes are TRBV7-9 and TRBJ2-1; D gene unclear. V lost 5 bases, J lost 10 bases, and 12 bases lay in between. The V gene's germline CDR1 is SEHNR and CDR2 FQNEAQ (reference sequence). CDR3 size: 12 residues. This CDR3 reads CASSALLGEQFF. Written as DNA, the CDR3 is TGTGCCAGCAGCGCCCTACTGGGGGAGCAGTTCTTC.

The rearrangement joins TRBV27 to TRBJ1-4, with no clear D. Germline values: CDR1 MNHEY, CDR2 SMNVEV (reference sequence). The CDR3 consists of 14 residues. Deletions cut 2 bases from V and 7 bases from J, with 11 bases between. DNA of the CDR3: TGTGCCAGCAGTTTAGAGAGTCGGGGTGAAAAACTGTTTTTT. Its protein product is CASSLESRGEKLFF.

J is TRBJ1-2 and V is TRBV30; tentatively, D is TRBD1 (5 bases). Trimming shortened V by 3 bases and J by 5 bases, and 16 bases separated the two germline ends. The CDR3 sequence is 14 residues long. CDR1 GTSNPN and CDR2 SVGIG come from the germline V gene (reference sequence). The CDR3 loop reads CAWRNLGGEYGYTF. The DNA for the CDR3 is TGTGCCTGGAGAAATCTGGGGGGAGAGTATGGCTACACCTTC.

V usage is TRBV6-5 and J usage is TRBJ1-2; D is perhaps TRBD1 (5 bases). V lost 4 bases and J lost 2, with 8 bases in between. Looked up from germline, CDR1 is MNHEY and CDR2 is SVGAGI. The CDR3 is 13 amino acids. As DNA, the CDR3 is TGTGCCAGCAGTTGGGGGGAAAACTATGGCTACACCTTC. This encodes CASSWGENYGYTF.

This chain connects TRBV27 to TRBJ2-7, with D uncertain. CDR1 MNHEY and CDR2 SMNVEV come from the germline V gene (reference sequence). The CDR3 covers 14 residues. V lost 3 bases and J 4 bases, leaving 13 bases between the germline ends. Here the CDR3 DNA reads TGTGCCAGCAGTTTTACCAGAGCCGCGTACGAGCAGTACTTC. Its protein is CASSFTRAAYEQYF.

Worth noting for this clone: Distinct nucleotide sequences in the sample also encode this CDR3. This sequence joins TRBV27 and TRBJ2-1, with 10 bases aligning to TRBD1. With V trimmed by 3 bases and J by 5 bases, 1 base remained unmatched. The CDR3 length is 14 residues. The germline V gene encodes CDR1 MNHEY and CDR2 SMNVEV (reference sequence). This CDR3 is CASSLDRGDNEQFF. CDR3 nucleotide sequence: TGTGCCAGCAGTTTGGACAGGGGGGACAATGAGCAGTTCTTC.

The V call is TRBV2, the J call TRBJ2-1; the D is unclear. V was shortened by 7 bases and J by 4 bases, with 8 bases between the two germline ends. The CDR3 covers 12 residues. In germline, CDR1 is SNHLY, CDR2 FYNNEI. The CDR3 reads CASTASYNEQFF. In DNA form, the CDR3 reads TGTGCCAGCACCGCCTCATACAATGAGCAGTTCTTC.

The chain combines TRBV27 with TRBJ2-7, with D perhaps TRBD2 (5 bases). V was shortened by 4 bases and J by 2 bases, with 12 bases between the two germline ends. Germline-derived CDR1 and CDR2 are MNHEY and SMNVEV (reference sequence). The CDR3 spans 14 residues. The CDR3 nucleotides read TGTGCCAGCAGTTACACGAGCGGCACCTACGAGCAGTACTTC. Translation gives CASSYTSGTYEQYF.

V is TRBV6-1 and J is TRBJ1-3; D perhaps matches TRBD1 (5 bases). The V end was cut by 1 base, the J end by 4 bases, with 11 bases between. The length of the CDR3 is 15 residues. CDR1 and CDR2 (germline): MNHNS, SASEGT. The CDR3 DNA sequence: TGTGCCAGCAGTGAAGATAGGGGAAGCGGAAACACCATATATTTT. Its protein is CASSEDRGSGNTIYF.

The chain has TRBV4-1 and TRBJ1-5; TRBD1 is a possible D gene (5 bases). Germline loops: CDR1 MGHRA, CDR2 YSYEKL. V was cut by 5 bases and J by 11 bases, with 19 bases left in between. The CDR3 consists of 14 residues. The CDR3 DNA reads TGCGCCAGCAGCAAGCTGGTGGGGGAAATGGCCCAGCATTTT. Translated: CASSKLVGEMAQHF.

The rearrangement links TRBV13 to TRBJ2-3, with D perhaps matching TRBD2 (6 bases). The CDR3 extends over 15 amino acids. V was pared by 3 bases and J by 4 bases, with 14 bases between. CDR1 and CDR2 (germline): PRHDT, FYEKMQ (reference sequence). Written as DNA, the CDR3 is TGTGCCAGCAGCTTGTCCCGGGAGTTTCCAGATACGCAGTATTTT. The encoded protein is CASSLSREFPDTQYF.

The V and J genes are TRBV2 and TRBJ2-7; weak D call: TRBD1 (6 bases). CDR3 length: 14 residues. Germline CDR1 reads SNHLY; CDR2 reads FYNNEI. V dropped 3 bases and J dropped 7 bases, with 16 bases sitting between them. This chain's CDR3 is CASSDSGLGGEQYF. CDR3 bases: TGTGCCAGCAGTGACTCGGGGTTAGGGGGTGAGCAGTACTTC.

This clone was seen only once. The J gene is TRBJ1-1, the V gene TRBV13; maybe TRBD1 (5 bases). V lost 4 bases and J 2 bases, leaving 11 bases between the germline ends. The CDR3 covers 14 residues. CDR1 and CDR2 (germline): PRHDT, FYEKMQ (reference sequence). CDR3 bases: TGTGCCAGCAGCTCCCAGGACATCAACACTGAAGCTTTCTTT. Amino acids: CASSSQDINTEAFF.

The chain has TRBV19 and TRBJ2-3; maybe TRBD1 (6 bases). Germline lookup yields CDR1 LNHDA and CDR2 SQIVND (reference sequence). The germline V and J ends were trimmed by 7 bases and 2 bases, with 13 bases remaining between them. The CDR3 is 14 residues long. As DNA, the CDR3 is TGTGCCAGTATTTCTACAGGGAACACAGATACGCAGTATTTT. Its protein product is CASISTGNTDTQYF.

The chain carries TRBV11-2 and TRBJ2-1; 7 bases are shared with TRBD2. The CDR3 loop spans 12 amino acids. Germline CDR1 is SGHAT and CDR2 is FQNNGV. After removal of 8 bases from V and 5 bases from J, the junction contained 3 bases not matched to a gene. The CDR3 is CASGGSNNEQFF. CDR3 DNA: TGTGCCAGCGGCGGGAGTAACAATGAGCAGTTCTTC. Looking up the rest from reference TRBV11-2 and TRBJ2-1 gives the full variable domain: EAGVAQSPRYKIIEKRQSVAFWCNPISGHATLYWYQQILGQGPKLLIQFQNNGVVDDSQLPKDRFSAERLKGVDSTLKIQPAKLEDSAVYLCASGGSNNEQFFGPGTRLTVL.

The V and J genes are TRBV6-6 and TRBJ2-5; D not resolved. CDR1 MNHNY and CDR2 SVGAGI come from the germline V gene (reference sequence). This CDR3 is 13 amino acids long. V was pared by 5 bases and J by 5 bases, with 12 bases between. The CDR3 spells CASSMEMGETQYF. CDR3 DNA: TGTGCCAGCAGTATGGAAATGGGGGAGACCCAGTACTTC.